The 10 T cell receptor beta chains given below trace back to one sample, sequenced in a study of CD4 T cell repertoires in COVID-19. Their specific antigens are unknown. Produced via immunoSEQ multiplex PCR; TCRdb's table is partial and in-frame only. The sample records some 500 clones, more than 15% being singletons. Sequencing was performed on memory CD4+ T cells, cultured in vitro, taken after recovery from COVID-19. The receptor source for this set is a human donor who had COVID-19.

The count of this clone is one. V usage is TRBV6-4 and J usage is TRBJ2-7, with no clear D. Looked up from germline, CDR1 is MRHNA and CDR2 is SNTAGT. This CDR3 contains 17 residues. V was cut by 5 bases and J by 0 bases, with 20 bases left in between. DNA for the CDR3: TGTGCCAGCAGTTGTCCCCCCGGCGGACCAAGCTCCTACGAGCAGTACTTC. As protein: CASSCPPGGPSSYEQYF.

This clone counts as medium-sized (0.01 to 0.1%). The chain has TRBV11-3 and TRBJ2-1, with TRBD2 as a possible D gene (6 bases). Germline-derived CDR1 and CDR2 are SGHNT and YENEEA. Trimming cost V 3 bases and J 4 bases, with 10 bases left between them. The CDR3 runs 14 residues. CDR3 protein: CASSLAGRYNEQFF. The DNA of the CDR3 is TGTGCCAGCAGCTTGGCAGGGAGGTACAATGAGCAGTTCTTC.

Turning to this clone: This sequence may be a read error, since a much larger clone differs from it by one base. The same CDR3 arises from other DNA sequences in this sample as well. The V and J genes are TRBV25-1 and TRBJ2-5; D unresolved. This CDR3 region has 11 residues. Germline CDR1 reads MGHDK; CDR2 reads SYGVNS. The V end was cut by 3 bases, the J end by 6 bases, with 5 bases between. CDR3 sequence (DNA): TGTGCCAGCAGTGAGGGGAAGACCCAGTACTTC. Translated, it gives CASSEGKTQYF.

By share of the sample, this clone is medium-sized. Additional DNA sequences in this sample encode the identical CDR3. This chain connects TRBV25-1 to TRBJ2-5, with D unresolved. Trimming pared 3 bases from V and 6 bases from J, leaving 5 bases between. The CDR3 is 11 residues long. CDR1 is MGHDK, CDR2 SYGVNS, per germline. For the CDR3, the DNA is TGTGCCAGCAGTGAGGGAAAGACCCAGTACTTC. Translated: CASSEGKTQYF.

This clone came up a few times. J is TRBJ2-7 and V is TRBV18; D is unclear. The CDR3 runs 12 residues. The germline V gene has CDR1 KGHSH and CDR2 LQKENI. Deletions cut 4 bases from V and 3 bases from J, with 7 bases between. CDR3 residues: CASSLTNYEQYF. The CDR3 DNA reads TGTGCCAGCTCACTAACTAACTACGAGCAGTACTTC.

Within the sample, this clone is medium-sized. The rearrangement joins TRBV11-2 to TRBJ2-1; TRBD2 matches 7 bases. V lost 7 bases to trimming and J lost 2 bases; unmatched junction nucleotides: 8. This CDR3 is 15 amino acids long. Germline CDR1 and CDR2: SGHAT and FQNNGV. This chain's CDR3 is CASNPGRGTYNEQFF. CDR3 coding DNA: TGTGCCAGCAACCCGGGGCGGGGGACCTACAATGAGCAGTTCTTC.

This clone is labeled medium-sized. The CDR3 nucleotides read TGTGCCAGCATGTTGACAGGGACCGAGCAGTACTTC. Translated, it gives CASMLTGTEQYF. V gene TRBV28 combines with J gene TRBJ2-7; the match to TRBD1 covers 7 bases. V was clipped by 7 bases and J by 6 bases; unmatched bases: 6. This CDR3 has 12 amino acids. Germline V lookup: CDR1 MDHEN, CDR2 SYDVKM. The whole variable domain, remainder taken from reference TRBV28 and TRBJ2-7, is DVKVTQSSRYLVKRTGEKVFLECVQDMDHENMFWYRQDPGLGLRLIYFSYDVKMKEKGDIPEGYSVSREKKERFSLILESASTNQTSMYLCASMLTGTEQYFGPGTRLTVT.

By share, this clone counts as large. The rearrangement uses TRBV7-6 and TRBJ2-3, with 9 bases aligning to TRBD2. J lost 11 bases, V lost 5 bases, and 8 bases had no gene match. The CDR3 totals 13 residues. CDR1 and CDR2 from the germline V gene are SGHVS and FNYEAQ. The CDR3 spells CASSPTSGYLQYF. The CDR3 nucleotides read TGTGCCAGCAGCCCGACTAGCGGTTATTTGCAGTATTTT.

Comment on this clone: A far bigger clonotype differs at one base, so this is likely a read error. The V gene is TRBV28, the J gene TRBJ1-5; D gene unclear. The J call could be wrong; TRBJ2-3 is a better fit for the DNA end. Germline loops: CDR1 MDHEN, CDR2 SYDVKM. This CDR3 has 14 residues. The CDR3 sequence is CASRVYSRNQPQYF. Here the CDR3 DNA reads TGTGCCAGCAGGGTTTATTCACGTAATCAGCCCCAGTATTTT.

By sample share, this clone is medium-sized. This sequence joins TRBV6-1 and TRBJ2-2; 9 nucleotides align to TRBD2. There are 17 residues in the CDR3. The V segment lost 2 bases and the J segment 3 bases; nucleotides outside the gene matches: 7. The germline V gene encodes CDR1 MNHNS and CDR2 SASEGT. The CDR3 nucleotides read TGTGCCAGCAGTGAATCTGCGACTAGCGGATACACCGGGGAGCTGTTTTTT. Protein product: CASSESATSGYTGELFF.